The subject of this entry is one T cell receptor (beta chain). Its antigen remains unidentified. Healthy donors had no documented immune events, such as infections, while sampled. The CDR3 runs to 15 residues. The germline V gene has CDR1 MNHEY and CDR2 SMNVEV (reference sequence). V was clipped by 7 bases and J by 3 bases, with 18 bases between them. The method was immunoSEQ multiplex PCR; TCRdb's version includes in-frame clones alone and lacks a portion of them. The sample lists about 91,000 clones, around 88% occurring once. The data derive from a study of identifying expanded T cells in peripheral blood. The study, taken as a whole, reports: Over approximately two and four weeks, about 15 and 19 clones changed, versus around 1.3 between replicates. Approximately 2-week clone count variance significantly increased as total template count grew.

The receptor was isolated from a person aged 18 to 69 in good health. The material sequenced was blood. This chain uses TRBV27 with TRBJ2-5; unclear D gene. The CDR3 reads CASTLTGYPEETQYF. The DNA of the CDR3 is TGTGCCAGCACCCTAACCGGGTACCCCGAAGAGACCCAGTACTTC.